A selection of T cell receptor beta chains follows, all from one sample in a study of beta chain features in type 1 diabetes. Sequencing used immunoSEQ multiplex PCR; TCRdb keeps in-frame clones, though not all of them. The table lists some 250,000 clones, about 25% of them singletons. The sequencing sample was made of central memory CD4+ T cells from blood. The receptors originated from a man aged 30-40 years in good health. Each CDR3 is given with its conserved first and last residue. A D gene is named only where the DNA matches it firmly. Some rows mark clone size as missing; the rest say once, few, many or name a class of expanded clone.

j_gene	d_gene	abundance	v_gene	CDR3nt	CDR3aa
TRBJ2-7	TRBD1	NA	TRBV27	TGTGCCAGCAGTTTATCCGGACAGGGTAATAACGAGCAGTACTTC	CASSLSGQGNNEQYF
TRBJ2-3	TRBD1	few	TRBV28	TGTGCCAGCAGTTCTGGCCAGGGGGCAGATACGCAGTATTTT	CASSSGQGADTQYF
TRBJ2-1	NA	NA	TRBV5-1	TGCGCCAGCAGCTTTTCCGGGGGCGGTGGCAATGAGCAGTTCTTC	CASSFSGGGGNEQFF
TRBJ2-5	TRBD2	NA	TRBV28	TGTGCCAGCTCCAGCGGGAGGGCCGAGACCCAGTACTTC	CASSSGRAETQYF
TRBJ2-4	NA	NA	TRBV7-9	TGTGCCAGCAGCGGCGGACAGTTAGCCAAAAACATTCAGTACTTC	CASSGGQLAKNIQYF
TRBJ2-1	NA	few	TRBV18	TGTGCCAGCTCACCTACTAGCATTTCGTTAGATGAGCAGTTCTTC	CASSPTSISLDEQFF
TRBJ2-7	NA	few	TRBV7-2	TGTGCCAGCAGCTTAGAGCAGGGGAGCCACGAGCAGTACTTC	CASSLEQGSHEQYF
TRBJ2-5	NA	few	TRBV30	TGTGCCTGGAGTACCTATGGGGGGGGCGAGGAGACCCAGTACTTC	CAWSTYGGGEETQYF
TRBJ2-7	TRBD2	NA	TRBV5-4	TGTGCCAGCAGCTTCGAGACTAGCGCCTACGAGCAGTACTTC	CASSFETSAYEQYF
TRBJ2-5	TRBD2	many	TRBV5-1	TGCGCCAGCAGCTTGAACGGGAGGAAGGAAGAGACCCAGTACTTC	CASSLNGRKEETQYF
TRBJ2-3	NA	few	TRBV7-9	TGTGCCAGCAGCTCCCCCGGGCGGCATACGCAGTATTTT	CASSSPGRHTQYF
TRBJ2-1	NA	few	TRBV7-2	TGTGCCAGCAGCTTAGACGGGCGGTTCCACAATGAGCAGTTCTTC	CASSLDGRFHNEQFF
TRBJ2-7	NA	few	TRBV7-2	TGTGCCAGCAGCGGGGGACTGACATCCTACGAGCAGTACTTC	CASSGGLTSYEQYF
TRBJ2-1	NA	NA	TRBV7-2	TGTGCCAGCAGCTTTGGGGTTTACAATGAGCAGTTCTTC	CASSFGVYNEQFF
TRBJ2-3	TRBD2	NA	TRBV2	TGTGCCAGCAGTTCCGGGACTAGCGGGCTAACAGATACGCAGTATTTT	CASSSGTSGLTDTQYF
TRBJ2-1	TRBD2	NA	TRBV14	TGTGCCAGCAGCCCACGGGGGGGCAATGAGCAGTTCTTC	CASSPRGGNEQFF
TRBJ1-5	NA	NA	TRBV30	TGTGCCTGGGCCACCCAGGGCGGGAATCAGCCCCAGCATTTT	CAWATQGGNQPQHF
TRBJ1-2	NA	NA	TRBV5-4	TGTGCCAGCAGCTTGCAGGGGATTGATGGCTACACCTTC	CASSLQGIDGYTF
TRBJ2-4	TRBD1	NA	TRBV29-1	TGCAGCGTCCAGGGACAGGGGAGGGGGTTAGCCAAAAACATTCAGTACTTC	CSVQGQGRGLAKNIQYF
TRBJ1-2	NA	NA	TRBV7-2	TGTGCCAGCAGCAGCGTTGGGGCTGGCTACACCTTC	CASSSVGAGYTF
TRBJ2-1	NA	few	TRBV5-4	TGTGCCAGCAGCCCCCGACAGAAGAACAATGAGCAGTTCTTC	CASSPRQKNNEQFF
TRBJ2-1	NA	NA	TRBV10-3	TGTGCCATCAGTGAGTCGAAGGTGTTTCTGTTCTTC	CAISESKVFLFF
TRBJ2-7	NA	NA	TRBV4-1	TGCGCCAGCAGCCAAGATGAGGGGGGGAAGAGTTTCTTC	CASSQDEGGKSFF
TRBJ1-1	NA	NA	TRBV7-9	TGTGCCAGCAGCCCACGGACGGACATGAACACTGAAGCTTTCTTT	CASSPRTDMNTEAFF
TRBJ2-7	NA	NA	TRBV14	TGTGCCAGCAGCCAGCCGGGACAAGGTGCCGAGCAGTACTTC	CASSQPGQGAEQYF